What follows are 14 T cell receptor beta chains derived from one specimen sequenced in a study of blood T cells in healthy people across ages. A second PCR of about 6 to 11 cycles used a sample-barcoded 5' primer and a J-beta primer mix. Each CDR3 protein gets one entry after TCRdb re-called the 5' RACE reads with MiXCR. The table includes 1.5 million to 2 million distinct CDR3 sequences, 30% to 40% detected once. The specimen was blood. All receptors derive from a human donor in good health.

There are a few counts of this clonotype. The rearrangement joins TRBV7-6 to TRBJ1-1, with D hard to call. The length of the CDR3 is 11 residues. V lost 2 bases, J lost 7 bases, and 5 bases lay in between. CDR1 and CDR2 (germline): SGHVS, FNYEAQ. DNA for the CDR3: TGTGCCAGCAGCTTAAAAGGTGAAGCTTTCTTT. Translation: CASSLKGEAFF.

V is TRBV11-3 and J is TRBJ2-5, with 10 positions matching TRBD2. This CDR3 has 15 residues. Germline CDR1 reads SGHNT; CDR2 reads YENEEA. V was pared by 5 bases and J by 7 bases, with 10 bases of the junction left unmatched. The CDR3 region has the DNA TGTGCCAGCAGCGTAAGAGGGACTAGCGAGGGGACCCAGTACTTC. Its translation is CASSVRGTSEGTQYF.

This sequence joins TRBV20-1 and TRBJ2-5; 11 nucleotides agree with TRBD1. V shed 6 bases and J 4 bases; nucleotides not matched to a gene: 16. This CDR3 contains 17 residues. Looked up from germline, CDR1 is DFQATT and CDR2 is SNEGSKA (reference sequence). CDR3 sequence: CSANPGQGGIPVETQYF. DNA for the CDR3: TGCAGTGCCAACCCGGGACAGGGGGGGATCCCTGTAGAGACCCAGTACTTC.

This clonotype appeared a few times. The rearrangement links TRBV29-1 to TRBJ1-4; 9 bases fit TRBD1. Germline CDR1 SQVTM, CDR2 ANQGSEA. The V gene end was trimmed by 3 bases and the J gene end by 6 bases; junction bases not matched to a gene: 5. The CDR3 loop spans 14 amino acids. CDR3 nucleotide sequence: TGCAGCGTTGATCCCGGGACAGGGTATGAAAAACTGTTTTTT. It encodes CSVDPGTGYEKLFF.

This clonotype was recorded many times. This rearrangement joins TRBV13 to TRBJ2-7; D remains unclear. Per germline, CDR1 PRHDT and CDR2 FYEKMQ (reference sequence). The CDR3 is made up of 13 amino acids. Trimming stripped 0 bases from V and 2 bases from J, with 5 bases between. CDR3: CASSLGAAYEQYF. The CDR3 coding sequence is TGTGCCAGCAGCTTAGGGGCAGCCTACGAGCAGTACTTC. Filled out from reference TRBV13 and TRBJ2-7, the complete variable domain reads AAGVIQSPRHLIKEKRETATLKCYPIPRHDTVYWYQQGPGQDPQFLISFYEKMQSDKGSIPDRFSAQQFSDYHSELNMSSLELGDSALYFCASSLGAAYEQYFGPGTRLTVT.

The chain employs TRBV24-1 and TRBJ1-2; unclear D gene. V lost 7 bases and J 2 bases, leaving 10 bases between the germline ends. CDR3 length: 13 amino acids. Germline V gives CDR1 KGHDR, CDR2 SFDVKD. The CDR3 loop is CATSIDGNYGYTF. The CDR3 DNA reads as TGTGCCACCAGCATTGACGGCAACTATGGCTACACCTTC.

This clonotype appeared a few times. The chain carries TRBV6-2 or TRBV6-3 and TRBJ1-5, with 7 bases identical to TRBD1. This CDR3 has 14 amino acids. From germline, CDR1 is MNHEY and CDR2 SVGEGT. With V trimmed by 6 bases and J by 3 bases, 5 bases remained unmatched. The CDR3 protein is CASRLTGNNQPQHF. For the CDR3, the DNA is TGTGCCAGCAGGCTGACAGGGAACAATCAGCCCCAGCATTTT.

The chain couples TRBV15 to TRBJ1-4; no reliable D call. The CDR3 runs 13 residues. V lost 4 bases to trimming and J lost 7 bases, with 10 bases between them. Germline lookup yields CDR1 LNHNV and CDR2 YYDKDF (reference sequence). CDR3 residues: CATSKILGEKLFF. The CDR3 nucleotides read TGTGCCACCAGCAAGATCCTGGGTGAAAAACTGTTTTTT.

V gene TRBV2 combines with J gene TRBJ2-7; D is undetermined. The V gene's germline CDR1 is SNHLY and CDR2 FYNNEI. Trimming stripped 7 bases from V and 2 bases from J, with 12 bases between. The CDR3 extends over 13 amino acids. The CDR3, as DNA: TGTGCCAGCACTTACGGGCGAGCCTACGAGCAGTACTTC. It specifies CASTYGRAYEQYF.

This clonotype was found many times. The chain employs TRBV4-1 and TRBJ2-1; perhaps TRBD1 as D (6 bases). Trimming cost V 6 bases and J 3 bases, with 18 bases left between them. The germline CDR1 and CDR2 sequences are MGHRA and YSYEKL. The CDR3 length is 16 residues. CDR3 sequence (DNA): TGCGCCAGCAGACGGGACACTCAAGAGGGCTACAATGAGCAGTTCTTC. Translated, it gives CASRRDTQEGYNEQFF.

This clonotype came up many times. The J gene is TRBJ2-7, the V gene TRBV4-2, with TRBD2 matching 11 bases. The CDR3 loop spans 15 amino acids. The V segment lost 6 bases and the J segment 2 bases; nucleotides outside the gene matches: 6. CDR1 is LGHNA and CDR2 is YNFKEQ in the germline V gene. The CDR3 sequence is CASSYGLAGAYEQYF. The CDR3 DNA follows: TGTGCCAGCAGTTACGGACTAGCGGGTGCCTACGAGCAGTACTTC.

The chain uses TRBV4-1 and TRBJ1-4; D is ambiguous. The CDR3 is 15 residues long. Germline CDR1 is MGHRA and CDR2 is YSYEKL. Trimming took off 2 bases at V and 5 bases at J, with 12 bases between the two ends. The CDR3 loop is CASSQPGALNEKLFF. CDR3 DNA: TGCGCCAGCAGCCAACCAGGAGCACTAAATGAAAAACTGTTTTTT.

This clonotype was seen repeatedly, ten times or more. The chain combines TRBV12-3 or TRBV12-4 with TRBJ1-5; TRBD1 might be the D (5 bases). The CDR3 sequence is 12 residues long. Deletions cut 5 bases from V and 6 bases from J, with 8 bases between. DNA for the CDR3: TGTGCCAGCAGTAGGGGCGGTCAGCCCCAGCATTTT. Its translation is CASSRGGQPQHF.

V usage is TRBV28 and J usage is TRBJ1-2, with TRBD1 matching 9 bases. Germline CDR1 reads MDHEN; CDR2 reads SYDVKM. This CDR3 is built from 15 residues. V shed 5 bases, J shed 10 bases, and the junction held 14 bases outside the gene matches. The CDR3 DNA sequence: TGTGCCAGCAGTCCCACAGGGGGCCCAGGAAATGACTACACCTTC. It translates to CASSPTGGPGNDYTF.